Each of the 27 T cell receptor beta chains below was sequenced from the same sample in a study of human T cells and chemical hapten exposure. The time point is: patch test 3, about 24 weeks after DPC sensitization. Specified treatment: therapeutic diphenylcyclopropenone sensitization with weekly scalp DPC. In TCRdb, the RACE reads were re-called with MiXCR into one record per CDR3 protein. The sample records tens of thousands of distinct CDR3 sequences, around 10% being singletons. Specimen: whole blood, collected in connection with sensitization to the hapten diphenylcyclopropenone (DPC). All receptors come from a woman in her 50s with alopecia areata. Some clones in this sample may be carry-over from other donors' samples.

Only a few counts were recorded for this clonotype. This chain connects TRBV20-1 to TRBJ1-1; D uncertain. Trimming removed 0 bases at V and 5 bases at J, with 7 bases between. Looked up from germline, CDR1 is DFQATT and CDR2 is SNEGSKA (reference sequence). The CDR3 consists of 12 residues. CDR3 coding DNA: TGCAGTGCTAGAGATCAATTTACTGAAGCTTTCTTT. Its protein is CSARDQFTEAFF.

In this sample, this clonotype turned up many times. The chain joins TRBV27 to TRBJ1-1, with a possible D match to TRBD1 (6 bases). Trimming stripped 3 bases from V and 3 bases from J, with 14 bases between. CDR1 is MNHEY, CDR2 SMNVEV, per germline (reference sequence). The CDR3 spans 15 residues. CDR3 sequence reads: CASSFRGGEYTEAFF. For the CDR3, the DNA is TGTGCCAGCAGTTTTAGGGGGGGTGAGTACACTGAAGCTTTCTTT.

The table lists this clonotype with many counts. The CDR3 is CASSPRTSGSTDTQYF. DNA for the CDR3: TGTGCCAGCTCACCAAGGACTAGCGGGAGCACAGATACGCAGTATTTT. The chain is built from TRBV18 and TRBJ2-3, with 11 bases fitting TRBD2. V trimming: 2 bases; J trimming: 0 bases; junction bases outside the gene matches: 1. Germline V gene lookup returns CDR1 KGHSH and CDR2 LQKENI. The CDR3 sequence is 16 residues long.

This clonotype has ten or more counts. The gene calls are TRBV6-6 and TRBJ2-7; TRBD2 might be the D (5 bases). Looked up from germline, CDR1 is MNHNY and CDR2 is SVGAGI (reference sequence). V gave up 5 bases and J gave up 6 bases, with 8 bases separating them. The CDR3 is 11 residues long. CDR3 loop: CASSVAPEQYF. The CDR3 DNA reads TGTGCCAGCAGTGTAGCGCCCGAGCAGTACTTC.

This clonotype came up many times. This chain connects TRBV29-1 to TRBJ1-1, with D possibly TRBD1 on 6 matching bases. The CDR3 is 13 amino acids. V gave up 4 bases and J gave up 4 bases, with 13 bases separating them. In germline, CDR1 is SQVTM, CDR2 ANQGSEA. CDR3 DNA sequence: TGCAGCGTTGGATATCTCAGGGGCACTGAAGCTTTCTTT. Protein product: CSVGYLRGTEAFF.

This clonotype was seen only a few times. This sequence joins TRBV5-1 and TRBJ1-4; TRBD1 agrees at 7 bases. Germline loops: CDR1 SGHRS, CDR2 YFSETQ. This CDR3 region has 16 residues. After removal of 3 bases from V and 5 bases from J, the junction contained 10 bases not matched to a gene. The chain's CDR3 is CASSYQPGQRNEKLFF. The CDR3 DNA reads as TGCGCCAGCAGCTATCAGCCGGGACAGAGAAATGAAAAACTGTTTTTT.

The chain employs TRBV27 and TRBJ1-5; no clear D gene. Trimming left V 2 bases short and J 7 bases short, with 12 bases between. The CDR3 spans 14 residues. CDR1 MNHEY and CDR2 SMNVEV come from the germline V gene (reference sequence). CDR3 loop: CASSLKAVGQPQHF. The CDR3 DNA reads as TGTGCCAGCAGTTTAAAAGCAGTAGGACAGCCCCAGCATTTT.

The chain carries TRBV12-3 or TRBV12-4 and TRBJ2-7; 7 bases align to TRBD1. This CDR3 is built from 14 residues. The J segment lost 0 bases and the V segment lost 6 bases, leaving 5 bases of the junction unmatched. This chain's CDR3 is CASSPGQLSYEQYF. CDR3 nucleotides: TGTGCCAGCAGCCCGGGACAGCTCTCCTACGAGCAGTACTTC.

This clonotype has a handful of counts. The chain recombines TRBV7-8 with TRBJ1-1; D might be TRBD1 (5 bases). The CDR3 runs to 15 residues. V shed 4 bases and J shed 10 bases, with 22 bases lying between them. In germline, CDR1 is SGHVS, CDR2 FQNEAQ. Written as DNA, the CDR3 is TGTGCCAGCAGCTCCCTAGGCAGGGACGGCCTGAGAGCTTTCTTT. Protein product: CASSSLGRDGLRAFF. Together with reference TRBV7-8 and TRBJ1-1, the CDR3 gives the full variable domain: GAGVSQSPRYKVAKRGQDVALRCDPISGHVSLFWYQQALGQGPEFLTYFQNEAQLDKSGLPSDRFFAERPEGSVSTLKIQRTQQEDSAVYLCASSSLGRDGLRAFFGQGTRLTVV.

This chain links TRBV7-6 with TRBJ1-5, with D perhaps TRBD1 (5 bases). Germline loops: CDR1 SGHVS, CDR2 FNYEAQ. V dropped 5 bases and J dropped 7 bases, with 18 bases sitting between them. The CDR3 spans 15 residues. The CDR3 DNA reads TGTGCCAGCAGCCAAGACGCAGGGCCTGGACAGCCCCAGCATTTT. Protein product: CASSQDAGPGQPQHF.

This clonotype was found many times. The gene calls are TRBV20-1 and TRBJ2-7; D not certain. CDR1 is DFQATT and CDR2 is SNEGSKA in the germline V gene (reference sequence). This CDR3 has 13 residues. The V and J ends lost 6 bases and 5 bases respectively, with 17 bases between them. CDR3 sequence: CSAPLSRQNEQYF. The CDR3 DNA reads TGCAGTGCCCCCCTTTCGCGGCAGAACGAGCAGTACTTC.

The chain carries TRBV2 and TRBJ1-1; TRBD1 matches at 8 bases. Germline-derived CDR1 and CDR2 are SNHLY and FYNNEI. V gave up 8 bases and J gave up 1 base; unmatched junction bases: 3. The CDR3 covers 13 residues. The CDR3 spells CASQTGENTEAFF. The DNA for the CDR3 is TGTGCCAGCCAGACAGGGGAGAACACTGAAGCTTTCTTT.

The V and J genes are TRBV7-9 and TRBJ2-1; D is unclear. The V gene's germline CDR1 is SEHNR and CDR2 FQNEAQ (reference sequence). This CDR3 region has 12 residues. Trimming shortened V by 1 base and J by 13 bases, and 11 bases separated the two germline ends. CDR3 in amino acids: CASSLDAGGQFF. The CDR3 bases are TGTGCCAGCAGCTTAGACGCCGGTGGTCAGTTCTTC.

V usage is TRBV20-1 and J usage is TRBJ1-6, with TRBD1 matching over 11 bases. V lost 6 bases, J lost 7 bases, and 11 bases stayed unmatched. The CDR3 runs to 16 residues. Germline values: CDR1 DFQATT, CDR2 SNEGSKA (reference sequence). CDR3 in DNA: TGCAGTGCAGCAACAGGGACAGGGGGTAGGAATTCACCCCTCCACTTT. Amino acid sequence: CSAATGTGGRNSPLHF.

This clonotype was found once. The gene calls are TRBV7-9 and TRBJ1-1; D not certain. V was trimmed by 5 bases and J by 0 bases, leaving 4 bases between them. The CDR3 runs 12 residues. Germline V gene sequence: CDR1 SEHNR, CDR2 FQNEAQ (reference sequence). CDR3: CASSALNTEAFF. CDR3 sequence (DNA): TGTGCCAGCAGCGCTCTGAACACTGAAGCTTTCTTT. Looking up the rest from reference TRBV7-9 and TRBJ1-1 gives the full variable domain: DTGVSQNPRHKITKRGQNVTFRCDPISEHNRLYWYRQTLGQGPEFLTYFQNEAQLEKSRLLSDRFSAERPKGSFSTLEIQRTEQGDSAMYLCASSALNTEAFFGQGTRLTVV.

The J gene is TRBJ1-2, the V gene TRBV6-1; D possibly corresponds to TRBD1 (6 bases). Germline V lookup: CDR1 MNHNS, CDR2 SASEGT. V was cut by 8 bases and J by 2 bases, with 21 bases left in between. The CDR3 loop spans 16 amino acids. The DNA for the CDR3 is TGTGCCAGCGAATCCCGGGACAACTTTCCGAACTATGGCTACACCTTC. Translated: CASESRDNFPNYGYTF.

This clonotype occurred many times. The chain recombines TRBV6-2 or TRBV6-3 with TRBJ2-2, with a possible D match to TRBD2 (6 bases). Germline CDR1 is MNHEY and CDR2 is SVGEGT. The CDR3 is 16 residues long. With 8 bases removed from V and 0 bases from J, the gap between germline ends came to 16 bases. This CDR3 reads CASRLDRTANTGELFF. Written as DNA, the CDR3 is TGTGCCAGCCGACTAGACCGGACCGCGAACACCGGGGAGCTGTTTTTT.

This clonotype showed up just a few times. The chain links TRBV9 to TRBJ2-7, with 13 bases matching TRBD2. V was pared by 4 bases and J by 4 bases, with 5 bases of the junction left unmatched. The germline V gene encodes CDR1 SGDLS and CDR2 YYNGEE. The CDR3 covers 15 residues. The CDR3: CASSPAGLAGYEQYF. CDR3 sequence (DNA): TGTGCCAGCAGCCCGGCGGGACTAGCGGGGTACGAGCAGTACTTC.

This clonotype was picked up many times. This chain connects TRBV7-2 to TRBJ1-1; D is unresolved. CDR1 and CDR2 (germline): SGHTA, FQGNSA. The V end was cut by 2 bases, the J end by 2 bases, with 9 bases between. The CDR3 runs 14 residues. The CDR3 spells CASSLRAFNTEAFF. For the CDR3, the DNA is TGTGCCAGCAGCTTACGGGCATTCAACACTGAAGCTTTCTTT. Drawing the rest from reference TRBV7-2 and TRBJ1-1, the complete variable domain is GAGVSQSPSNKVTEKGKDVELRCDPISGHTALYWYRQSLGQGLEFLIYFQGNSAPDKSGLPSDRFSAERTGGSVSTLTIQRTQQEDSAVYLCASSLRAFNTEAFFGQGTRLTVV.

This clonotype was seen repeatedly, ten times or more. This rearrangement joins TRBV7-9 to TRBJ2-3, with 11 bases identical to TRBD1. Germline assignment: CDR1 SEHNR and CDR2 FQNEAQ (reference sequence). After removal of 6 bases from V and 2 bases from J, the junction contained 7 bases not matched to a gene. CDR3 length equals 16 residues. The CDR3 is CASSYPGQGDTDTQYF. Written as DNA, the CDR3 is TGTGCCAGCAGTTATCCGGGACAGGGGGACACAGATACGCAGTATTTT.

This clonotype was observed at least ten times. This chain connects TRBV24-1 to TRBJ2-3, with D possibly being TRBD1 (6 bases). The CDR3 sequence is 14 residues long. V lost 9 bases and J 6 bases, leaving 18 bases between the germline ends. Germline CDR1 and CDR2: KGHDR and SFDVKD. CDR3 nucleotide sequence: TGTGCCACCGCCGCGCCAGGGGCCGGGGATACGCAGTATTTT. It yields the protein CATAAPGAGDTQYF.

The chain is built from TRBV20-1 and TRBJ1-1; D call uncertain. V was pared by 6 bases and J by 3 bases, with 20 bases between. The CDR3 totals 15 residues. Looked up from germline, CDR1 is DFQATT and CDR2 is SNEGSKA (reference sequence). CDR3 amino acids: CSATAYGMSYTEAFF. CDR3 DNA: TGCAGTGCGACCGCCTATGGGATGAGTTACACTGAAGCTTTCTTT.

This clonotype was observed many times. This sequence joins TRBV7-2 and TRBJ1-3, with D perhaps TRBD1 (6 bases). Germline V gene lookup returns CDR1 SGHTA and CDR2 FQGNSA. This CDR3 is built from 15 residues. V lost 3 bases and J 4 bases, leaving 13 bases between the germline ends. The chain's CDR3 is CASSLTGARGNTIYF. CDR3 nucleotides: TGTGCCAGCAGCTTGACGGGGGCGCGGGGAAACACCATATATTTT.

The chain combines TRBV29-1 with TRBJ2-4; no reliable D call. The CDR3 contains 12 residues. CDR1 SQVTM and CDR2 ANQGSEA come from the germline V gene. The V end lost 4 bases, the J end lost 4 bases, and 8 bases lay between the germline ends. The CDR3 reads CSVGNRKNIQYF. The CDR3 nucleotides are TGCAGCGTTGGCAATCGTAAAAACATTCAGTACTTC.

In its sample, this clonotype was seen a few times. The chain joins TRBV7-9 to TRBJ2-1; D unresolved. Germline V gene data show CDR1 as SEHNR and CDR2 as FQNEAQ (reference sequence). The CDR3 is made up of 14 amino acids. Trimming shortened V by 7 bases and J by 7 bases, and 17 bases separated the two germline ends. CDR3 DNA sequence: TGTGCCAGCATCGGACCCCAAGGCGAGAATGAGCAGTTCTTC. Translated, it gives CASIGPQGENEQFF.

In its sample, this clonotype was seen many times. The chain joins TRBV6-1 to TRBJ1-2; maybe TRBD1 (5 bases). V was pared by 5 bases and J by 4 bases, with 26 bases between. Looked up from germline, CDR1 is MNHNS and CDR2 is SASEGT. The CDR3 has 18 amino acids. CDR3 DNA sequence: TGTGCCAGCAGTCCAACCCATGCCACAGACGTGGGGGGCTATGGCTACACCTTC. It yields the protein CASSPTHATDVGGYGYTF.

This clonotype has ten or more counts. CDR3 loop: CASSEYWGQQYF. The CDR3 nucleotides read TGTGCCAGCAGTGAATATTGGGGGCAGCAGTACTTC. This chain joins TRBV25-1 and TRBJ2-7; D may be TRBD1 (6 bases). V lost 0 bases, J lost 8 bases, and 8 bases lay in between. Germline V gene lookup returns CDR1 MGHDK and CDR2 SYGVNS. CDR3 length: 12 amino acids.